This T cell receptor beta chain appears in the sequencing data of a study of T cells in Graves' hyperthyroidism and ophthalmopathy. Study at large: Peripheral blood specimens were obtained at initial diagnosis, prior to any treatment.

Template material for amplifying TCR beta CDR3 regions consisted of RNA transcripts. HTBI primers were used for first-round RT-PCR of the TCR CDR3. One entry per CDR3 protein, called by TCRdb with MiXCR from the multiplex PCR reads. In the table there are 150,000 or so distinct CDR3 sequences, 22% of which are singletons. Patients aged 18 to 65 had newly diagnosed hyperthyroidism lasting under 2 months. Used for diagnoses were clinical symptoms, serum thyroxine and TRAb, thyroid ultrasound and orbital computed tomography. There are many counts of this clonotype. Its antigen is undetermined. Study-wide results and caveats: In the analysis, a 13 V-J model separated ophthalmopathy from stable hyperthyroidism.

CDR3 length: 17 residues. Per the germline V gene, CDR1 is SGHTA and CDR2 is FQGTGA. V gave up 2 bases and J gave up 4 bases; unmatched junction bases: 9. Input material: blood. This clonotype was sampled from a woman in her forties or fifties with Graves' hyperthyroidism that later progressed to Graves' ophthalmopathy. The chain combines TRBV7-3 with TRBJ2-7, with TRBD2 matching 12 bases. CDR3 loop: CASSLLPTSGSSYEQYF. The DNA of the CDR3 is TGTGCCAGCAGCTTACTACCGACTAGCGGGAGTAGTTACGAGCAGTACTTC.